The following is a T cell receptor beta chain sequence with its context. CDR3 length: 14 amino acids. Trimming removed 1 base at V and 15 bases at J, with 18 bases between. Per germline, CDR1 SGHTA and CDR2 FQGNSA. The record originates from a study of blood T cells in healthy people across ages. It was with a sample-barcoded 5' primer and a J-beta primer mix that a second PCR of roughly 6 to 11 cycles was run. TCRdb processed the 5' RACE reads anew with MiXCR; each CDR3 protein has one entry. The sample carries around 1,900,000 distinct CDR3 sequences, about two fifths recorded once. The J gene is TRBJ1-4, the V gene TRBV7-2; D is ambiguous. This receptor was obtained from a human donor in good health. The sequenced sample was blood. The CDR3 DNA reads TGTGCCAGCAGCTTAGATTTGGCGGGGAGAGGAGTGTTTTTT. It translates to CASSLDLAGRGVFF.